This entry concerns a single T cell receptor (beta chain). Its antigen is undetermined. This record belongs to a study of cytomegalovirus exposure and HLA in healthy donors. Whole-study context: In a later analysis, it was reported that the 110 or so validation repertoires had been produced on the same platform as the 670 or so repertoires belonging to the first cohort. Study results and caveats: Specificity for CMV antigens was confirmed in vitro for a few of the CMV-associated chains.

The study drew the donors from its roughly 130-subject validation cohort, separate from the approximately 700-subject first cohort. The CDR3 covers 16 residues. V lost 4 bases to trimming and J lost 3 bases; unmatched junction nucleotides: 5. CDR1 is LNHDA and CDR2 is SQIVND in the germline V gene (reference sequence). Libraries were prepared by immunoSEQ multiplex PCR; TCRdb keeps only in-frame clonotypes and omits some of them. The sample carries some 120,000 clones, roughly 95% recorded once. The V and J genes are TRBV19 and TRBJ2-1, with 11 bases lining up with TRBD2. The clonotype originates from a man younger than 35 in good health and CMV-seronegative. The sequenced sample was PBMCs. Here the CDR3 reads CASSTRGLADYNEQFF. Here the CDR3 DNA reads TGTGCCAGTAGTACCCGGGGACTAGCGGACTACAATGAGCAGTTCTTC.